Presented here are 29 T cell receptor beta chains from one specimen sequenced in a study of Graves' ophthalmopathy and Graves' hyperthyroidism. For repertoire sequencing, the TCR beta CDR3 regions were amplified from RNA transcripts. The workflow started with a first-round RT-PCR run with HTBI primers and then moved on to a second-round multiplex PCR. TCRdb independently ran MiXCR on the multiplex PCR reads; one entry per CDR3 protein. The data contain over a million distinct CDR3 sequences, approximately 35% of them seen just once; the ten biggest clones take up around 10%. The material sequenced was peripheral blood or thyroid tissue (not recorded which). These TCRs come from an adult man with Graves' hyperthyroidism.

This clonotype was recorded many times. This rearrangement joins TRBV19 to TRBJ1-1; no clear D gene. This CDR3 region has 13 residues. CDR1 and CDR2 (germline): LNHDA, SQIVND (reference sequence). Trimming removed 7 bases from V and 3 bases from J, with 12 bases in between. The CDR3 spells CASTSRPHTEAFF. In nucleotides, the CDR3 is TGTGCCAGTACATCTCGACCCCACACTGAAGCTTTCTTT.

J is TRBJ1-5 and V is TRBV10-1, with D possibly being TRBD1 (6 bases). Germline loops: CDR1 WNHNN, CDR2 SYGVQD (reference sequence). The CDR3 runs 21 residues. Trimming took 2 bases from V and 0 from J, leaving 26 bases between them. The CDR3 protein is CASSEEGQDPGQGYSNQPQHF. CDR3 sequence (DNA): TGCGCCAGCAGTGAGGAGGGGCAAGACCCGGGGCAGGGGTATAGCAATCAGCCCCAGCATTTT.

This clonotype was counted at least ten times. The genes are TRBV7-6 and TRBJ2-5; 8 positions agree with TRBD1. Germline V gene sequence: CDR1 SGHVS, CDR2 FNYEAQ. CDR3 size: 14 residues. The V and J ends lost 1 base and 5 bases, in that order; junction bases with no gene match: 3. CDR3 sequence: CASSLGTGSETQYF. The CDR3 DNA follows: TGTGCCAGCAGCTTAGGGACAGGGTCTGAGACCCAGTACTTC.

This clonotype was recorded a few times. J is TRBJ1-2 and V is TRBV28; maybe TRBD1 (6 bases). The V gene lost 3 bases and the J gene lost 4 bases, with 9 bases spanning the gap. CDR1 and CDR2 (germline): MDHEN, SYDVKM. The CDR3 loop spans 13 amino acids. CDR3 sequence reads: CASSFLDSYGYTF. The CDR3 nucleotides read TGTGCCAGCAGTTTCTTGGACAGCTATGGCTACACCTTC.

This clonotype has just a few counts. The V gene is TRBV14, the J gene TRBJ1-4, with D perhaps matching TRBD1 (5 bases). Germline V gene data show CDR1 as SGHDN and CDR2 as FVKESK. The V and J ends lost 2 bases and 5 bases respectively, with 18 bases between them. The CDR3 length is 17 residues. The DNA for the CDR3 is TGTGCCAGCAGCCAACCCCCCTCGGGACCGACGAATGAAAAACTGTTTTTT. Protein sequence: CASSQPPSGPTNEKLFF. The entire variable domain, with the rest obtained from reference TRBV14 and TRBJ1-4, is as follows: EAGVTQFPSHSVIEKGQTVTLRCDPISGHDNLYWYRRVMGKEIKFLLHFVKESKQDESGMPNNRFLAERTGGTYSTLKVQPAELEDSGVYFCASSQPPSGPTNEKLFFGSGTQLSVL.

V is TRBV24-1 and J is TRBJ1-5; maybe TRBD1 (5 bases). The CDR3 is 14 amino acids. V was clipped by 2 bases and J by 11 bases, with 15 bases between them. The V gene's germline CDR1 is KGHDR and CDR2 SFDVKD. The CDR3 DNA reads TGTGCCACCAGTGATTCTCAGGGACGAGAGACCCAGCATTTT. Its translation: CATSDSQGRETQHF.

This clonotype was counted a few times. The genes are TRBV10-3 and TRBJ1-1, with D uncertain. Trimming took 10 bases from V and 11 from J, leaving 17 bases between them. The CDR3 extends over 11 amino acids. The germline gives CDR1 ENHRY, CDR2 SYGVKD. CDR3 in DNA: TGTGCCAGCAGATTAGACTGGAATGCTTTCTTT. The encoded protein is CASRLDWNAFF.

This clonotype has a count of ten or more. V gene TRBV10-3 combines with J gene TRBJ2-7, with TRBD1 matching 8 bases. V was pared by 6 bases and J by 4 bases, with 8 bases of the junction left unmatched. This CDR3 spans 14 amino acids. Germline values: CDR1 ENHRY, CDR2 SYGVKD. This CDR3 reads CAISSDREVYEQYF. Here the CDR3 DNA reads TGTGCCATCAGCTCGGACAGGGAGGTTTACGAGCAGTACTTC.

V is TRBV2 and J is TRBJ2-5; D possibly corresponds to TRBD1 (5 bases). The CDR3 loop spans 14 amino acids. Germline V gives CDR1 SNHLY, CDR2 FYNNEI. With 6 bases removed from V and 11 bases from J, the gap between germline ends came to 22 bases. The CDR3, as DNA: TGTGCCAGCAGCGTGCGCCCCATGGGGCGAGAACAGTACTTC. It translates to CASSVRPMGREQYF.

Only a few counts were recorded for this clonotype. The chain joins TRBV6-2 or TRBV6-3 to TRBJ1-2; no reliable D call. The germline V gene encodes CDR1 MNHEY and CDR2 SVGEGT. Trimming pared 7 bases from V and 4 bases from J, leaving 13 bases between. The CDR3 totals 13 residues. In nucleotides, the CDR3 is TGTGCCAGCACCAGAACCTTAGGCTATGGCTACACCTTC. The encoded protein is CASTRTLGYGYTF.

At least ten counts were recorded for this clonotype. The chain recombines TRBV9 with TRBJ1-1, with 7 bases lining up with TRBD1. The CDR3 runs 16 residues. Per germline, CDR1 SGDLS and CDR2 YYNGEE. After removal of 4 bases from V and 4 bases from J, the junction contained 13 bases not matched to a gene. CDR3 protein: CASSPRTGGGGTEAFF. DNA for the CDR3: TGTGCCAGCAGCCCTCGGACAGGAGGAGGGGGCACTGAAGCTTTCTTT. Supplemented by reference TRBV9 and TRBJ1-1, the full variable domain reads DSGVTQTPKHLITATGQRVTLRCSPRSGDLSVYWYQQSLDQGLQFLIQYYNGEERAKGNILERFSAQQFPDLHSELNLSSLELGDSALYFCASSPRTGGGGTEAFFGQGTRLTVV.

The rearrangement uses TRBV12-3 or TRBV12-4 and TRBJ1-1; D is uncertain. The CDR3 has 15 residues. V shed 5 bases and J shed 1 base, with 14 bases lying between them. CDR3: CASSPSTGWNTEAFF. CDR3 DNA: TGTGCCAGCAGTCCTAGTACGGGATGGAACACTGAAGCTTTCTTT.

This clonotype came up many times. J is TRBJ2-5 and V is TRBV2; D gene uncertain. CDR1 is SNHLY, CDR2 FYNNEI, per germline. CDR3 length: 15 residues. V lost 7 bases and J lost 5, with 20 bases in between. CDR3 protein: CASTPGGRVDETQYF. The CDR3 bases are TGTGCCAGCACCCCGGGCGGACGGGTTGACGAGACCCAGTACTTC.

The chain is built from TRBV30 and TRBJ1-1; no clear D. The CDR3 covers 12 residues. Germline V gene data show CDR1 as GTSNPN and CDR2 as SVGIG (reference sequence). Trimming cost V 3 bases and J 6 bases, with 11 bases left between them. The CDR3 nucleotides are TGTGCCTGGAGGGAAGACACCGCTGAAGCTTTCTTT. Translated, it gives CAWREDTAEAFF.

In nucleotides, the CDR3 is TGTGCCACCAGCAGCCTCCAGGGGGCTCGAGGCTACACCTTC. Translated: CATSSLQGARGYTF. The V and J genes are TRBV15 and TRBJ1-2, with 8 bases identical to TRBD1. Trimming took 3 bases from V and 8 from J; bases not matched to a gene: 8. Per germline, CDR1 LNHNV and CDR2 YYDKDF (reference sequence). The CDR3 totals 14 residues. The entire variable domain, with the rest obtained from reference TRBV15 and TRBJ1-2, is as follows: DAMVIQNPRYQVTQFGKPVTLSCSQTLNHNVMYWYQQKSSQAPKLLFHYYDKDFNNEADTPDNFQSRRPNTSFCFLDIRSPGLGDTAMYLCATSSLQGARGYTFGSGTRLTVV.

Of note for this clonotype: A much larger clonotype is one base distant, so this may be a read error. CDR3 in amino acids: CASTDTGAETQYF. CDR3 nucleotide sequence: TGTGCCAGCACCGACACGGGGGCCGAGACCCAGTACTTC. V usage is TRBV7-2 and J usage is TRBJ2-5; D is perhaps TRBD1 or TRBD2 (6 bases each). The CDR3 consists of 13 residues. The germline gives CDR1 SGHTA, CDR2 FQGNSA. V lost 7 bases and J 5 bases, leaving 14 bases between the germline ends.

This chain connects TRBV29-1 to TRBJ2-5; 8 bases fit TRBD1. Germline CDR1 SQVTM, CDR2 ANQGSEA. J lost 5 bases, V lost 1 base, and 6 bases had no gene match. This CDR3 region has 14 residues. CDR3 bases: TGCAGCGTTGAAGGAGGACAGGGTTGGGAGACCCAGTACTTC. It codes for CSVEGGQGWETQYF.

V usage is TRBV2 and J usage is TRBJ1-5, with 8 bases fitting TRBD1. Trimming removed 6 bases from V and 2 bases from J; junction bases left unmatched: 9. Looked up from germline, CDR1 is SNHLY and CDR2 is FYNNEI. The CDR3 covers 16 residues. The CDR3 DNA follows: TGTGCCAGCAGGGACAGGGACCTTATGGGCAATCAGCCCCAGCATTTT. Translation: CASRDRDLMGNQPQHF.

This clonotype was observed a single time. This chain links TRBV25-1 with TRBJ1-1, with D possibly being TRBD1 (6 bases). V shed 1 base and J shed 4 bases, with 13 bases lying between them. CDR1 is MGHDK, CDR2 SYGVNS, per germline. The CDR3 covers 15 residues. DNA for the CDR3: TGTGCCAGCAGTGAATTAAAACAGGGCGGCACTGAAGCTTTCTTT. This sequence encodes CASSELKQGGTEAFF.

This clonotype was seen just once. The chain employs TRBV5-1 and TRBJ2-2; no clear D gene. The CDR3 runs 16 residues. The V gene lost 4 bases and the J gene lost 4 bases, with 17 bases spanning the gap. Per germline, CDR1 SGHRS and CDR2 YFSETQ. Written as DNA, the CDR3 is TGCGCCAGCAGCCAGACCGGACGTTCTAGCACCGGGGAGCTGTTTTTT. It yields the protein CASSQTGRSSTGELFF.

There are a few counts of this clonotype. CDR3 coding DNA: TGTGCCAGCAGCGTAGCTTCCGCGGGGGCCAGACCCTACGAGCAGTACTTC. Translated, it gives CASSVASAGARPYEQYF. The chain employs TRBV9 and TRBJ2-7; possible D gene TRBD2, 7 bases. The CDR3 covers 17 residues. Per the germline V gene, CDR1 is SGDLS and CDR2 is YYNGEE. V was clipped by 0 bases and J by 2 bases, with 18 bases between them.

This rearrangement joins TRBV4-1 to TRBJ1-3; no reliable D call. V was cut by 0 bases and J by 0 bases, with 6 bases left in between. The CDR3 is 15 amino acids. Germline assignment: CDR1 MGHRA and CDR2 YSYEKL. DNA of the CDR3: TGCGCCAGCAGCCAAGATCATTCCTCTGGAAACACCATATATTTT. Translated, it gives CASSQDHSSGNTIYF.

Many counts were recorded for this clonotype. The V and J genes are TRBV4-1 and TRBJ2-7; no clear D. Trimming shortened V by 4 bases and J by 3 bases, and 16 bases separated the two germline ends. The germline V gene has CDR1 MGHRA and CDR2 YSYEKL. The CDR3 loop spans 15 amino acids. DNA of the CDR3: TGCGCCAGCAGCCGCGTTCTTTTGTCGGGCTACGAGCAGTACTTC. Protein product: CASSRVLLSGYEQYF.

The CDR3 sequence is CASSAGLAGGPREQYF. As DNA, the CDR3 is TGCGCCAGCAGTGCCGGACTAGCGGGAGGGCCTCGAGAGCAGTACTTC. This chain connects TRBV10-2 to TRBJ2-7, with 15 bases aligning to TRBD2. This CDR3 contains 16 residues. In germline, CDR1 is WSHSY, CDR2 SAAADI. V lost 4 bases, J lost 7 bases, and 8 bases stayed unmatched.

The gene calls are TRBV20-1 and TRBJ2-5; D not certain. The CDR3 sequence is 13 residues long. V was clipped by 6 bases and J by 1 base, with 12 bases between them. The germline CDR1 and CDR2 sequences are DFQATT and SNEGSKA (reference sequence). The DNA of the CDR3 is TGCAGTGCCGTAGGCAGCTTCCAAGAGACCCAGTACTTC. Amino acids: CSAVGSFQETQYF.

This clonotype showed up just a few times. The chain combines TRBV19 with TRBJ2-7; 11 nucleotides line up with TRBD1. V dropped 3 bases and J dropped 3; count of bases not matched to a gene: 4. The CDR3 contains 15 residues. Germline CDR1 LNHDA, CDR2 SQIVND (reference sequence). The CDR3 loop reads CASSIKGQGDYEQYF. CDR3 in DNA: TGTGCCAGTAGTATTAAGGGACAGGGGGACTACGAGCAGTACTTC.

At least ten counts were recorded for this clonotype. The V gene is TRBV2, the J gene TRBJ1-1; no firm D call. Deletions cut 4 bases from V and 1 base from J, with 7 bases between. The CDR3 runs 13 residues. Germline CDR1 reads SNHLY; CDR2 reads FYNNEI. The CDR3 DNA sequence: TGTGCCAGCAGTGGACGGGAGAACACTGAAGCTTTCTTT. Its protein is CASSGRENTEAFF.

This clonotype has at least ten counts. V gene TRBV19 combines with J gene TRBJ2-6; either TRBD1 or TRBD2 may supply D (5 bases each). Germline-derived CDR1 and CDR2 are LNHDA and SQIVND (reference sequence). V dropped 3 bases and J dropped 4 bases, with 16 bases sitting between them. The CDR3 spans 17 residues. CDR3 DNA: TGTGCCAGTAGTATCAAGGGACGAGGGGCAGGGGCCAACGTCCTGACTTTC. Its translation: CASSIKGRGAGANVLTF.

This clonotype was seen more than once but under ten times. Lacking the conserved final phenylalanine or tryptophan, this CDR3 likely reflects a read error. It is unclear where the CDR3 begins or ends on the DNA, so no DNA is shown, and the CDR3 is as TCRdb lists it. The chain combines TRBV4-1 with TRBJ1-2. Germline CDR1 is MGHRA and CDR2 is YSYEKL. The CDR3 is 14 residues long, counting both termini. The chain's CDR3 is CASSQDLRHLGRLT.